The T cell receptor beta chain described here comes from a study of blood T cells in healthy people across ages. Trimming took off 3 bases at V and 6 bases at J, with 12 bases between the two ends. CDR1 is GTSNPN and CDR2 is SVGIG in the germline V gene (reference sequence). The length of the CDR3 is 13 residues. Primed by a sample-barcoded 5' primer and a J-beta primer mix, a second PCR proceeded for 7 to 11 cycles. Through a template-switch adaptor with 12 random nucleotides, each cDNA molecule received a tag. All samples yielded 3 million or more CDR3-containing paired-end reads. TCRdb processed the 5' RACE reads anew with MiXCR; each CDR3 protein has one entry. The sample holds 1.5 million to 2 million distinct CDR3 sequences, roughly 43% seen once.

This TCR was recovered from a human donor in good health. V and J are TRBV30 and TRBJ2-4; maybe TRBD2 (7 bases). The sequenced material came from blood. CDR3 sequence reads: CAWSGGGANIQYF. CDR3 DNA sequence: TGTGCCTGGAGCGGTGGGGGGGCAAACATTCAGTACTTC.